Sequencing of this T cell receptor (beta chain) was carried out in a study of OX40 agonist ivuxolimab in advanced cancers. Overall study context: The patients received ivuxolimab by intravenous route every 2 weeks at 0.01 to 10 mg/kg. Findings and limits, study-wide: Antigen specificity of clonally expanded peripheral T cells was not established. CD4+ and CD8+ blood T cells expanded clonally by week 6 at 0.1 to 3.0 mg/kg. The study found that CD8+ T cells averaged more expanded clones than CD4+.

Measured with immunoSEQ multiplex PCR; TCRdb has only the in-frame clones, and not every one. Of 90,000 to 120,000 clones listed, approximately 90% were seen once; the top ten hold 1% to 1.5%. The length of the CDR3 is 14 residues. With 3 bases clipped from V and 13 bases from J, the junction kept 8 bases outside the gene matches. Germline assignment: CDR1 ENHRY and CDR2 SYGVKD. About this clone itself: The antigen is not known.

The sample in question was CD4+ or CD8+ T cells sorted from blood, obtained in a trial of the OX40 agonist ivuxolimab. The chain employs TRBV10-3 and TRBJ2-1; 11 nucleotides align to TRBD2. The sequence was collected from an adult with an advanced solid tumor such as melanoma, head and neck, liver or kidney cancer. The CDR3 DNA is TGTGCCATCAGTGACCAACTAGCGGGAGCTGTCCAGTTCTTC. This encodes CAISDQLAGAVQFF.